Each of the 16 T cell receptor beta chains below was sequenced from the same sample in a study of Ad26.COV2.S vaccination and SARS-CoV-2 variants. The protocol was immunoSEQ multiplex PCR, while the TCRdb copy is restricted to in-frame clones and leaves out a portion. The sample holds hundreds of thousands of clones, around 90% seen once. The source was peripheral blood, collected after recovery from COVID-19. These TCRs come from a human donor who had recovered from COVID-19.

A few counts support this clone. The V call is TRBV7-6, the J call TRBJ1-2; a possible D gene is TRBD1 (6 bases). Trimming removed 3 bases from V and 6 bases from J, with 14 bases in between. Per germline, CDR1 SGHVS and CDR2 FNYEAQ. The CDR3 contains 14 residues. DNA of the CDR3: TGTGCCAGCAGCTTTAATGGGGGGGCAGATGGCTACACCTTC. It specifies CASSFNGGADGYTF.

V gene TRBV9 combines with J gene TRBJ2-7, with D possibly being TRBD1 or TRBD2 (5 bases each). CDR3 size: 16 residues. Trimming removed 6 bases at V and 2 bases at J, with 21 bases between. Germline V gene lookup returns CDR1 SGDLS and CDR2 YYNGEE. DNA of the CDR3: TGTGCCAGCACCCGTTACGCCGGGGACGGACCCTACGAGCAGTACTTC. Residues: CASTRYAGDGPYEQYF.

A few counts support this clone. The rearrangement links TRBV6-6 to TRBJ2-7, with 9 bases identical to TRBD1. The CDR3 has 15 amino acids. The V segment lost 3 bases and the J segment 2 bases; nucleotides outside the gene matches: 5. The germline CDR1 and CDR2 sequences are MNHNY and SVGAGI (reference sequence). This CDR3 reads CASSYGDRAAYEQYF. CDR3 coding DNA: TGTGCCAGCAGTTATGGGGACAGGGCCGCCTACGAGCAGTACTTC.

The chain is built from TRBV9 and TRBJ2-2; D may be TRBD2 (6 bases). This CDR3 comprises 14 residues. V lost 3 bases to trimming and J lost 8 bases, with 14 bases between them. CDR1 and CDR2 from the germline V gene are SGDLS and YYNGEE. The CDR3, as DNA: TGTGCCAGCAGCGATCGACTAGTAACTGGGGAGCTGTTTTTT. This encodes CASSDRLVTGELFF.

The V and J genes are TRBV6-5 and TRBJ1-1; D uncertain. The CDR3 sequence is 13 residues long. V gave up 8 bases and J gave up 0 bases, with 10 bases separating them. Looked up from germline, CDR1 is MNHEY and CDR2 is SVGAGI. The CDR3 DNA is TGTGCCAGCCAACAATCCATGAACACTGAAGCTTTCTTT. Protein: CASQQSMNTEAFF.

The J gene is TRBJ1-2, the V gene TRBV12-3 or TRBV12-4, with a tentative D call TRBD1 (5 bases). The CDR3 is 13 amino acids. Deletions cut 5 bases from V and 2 bases from J, with 9 bases between. In nucleotides, the CDR3 is TGTGCCAGCAGTCCTGACAGAAACTATGGCTACACCTTC. It encodes CASSPDRNYGYTF.

The chain employs TRBV7-9 and TRBJ1-2; 7 nucleotides align to TRBD1. Germline assignment: CDR1 SEHNR and CDR2 FQNEAQ (reference sequence). Trimming at V came to 5 bases and at J to 2 bases, leaving 14 bases not matched to a gene. CDR3 length: 17 residues. CDR3 residues: CASSPFAGQEINYGYTF. The CDR3 DNA follows: TGTGCCAGCAGCCCCTTCGCAGGACAGGAGATCAACTATGGCTACACCTTC.

The chain carries TRBV3-1 (or the pseudogene TRBV3-2) and TRBJ2-7; D may match TRBD1 or TRBD2 (5 bases each). CDR1 and CDR2 from the germline V gene are LGHDT and YNNKEL (reference sequence). V dropped 4 bases and J dropped 7 bases, with 14 bases sitting between them. The CDR3 loop spans 13 amino acids. This CDR3 reads CASSPGPPGEQYF. CDR3 sequence (DNA): TGTGCCAGCAGCCCGGGACCCCCGGGAGAGCAGTACTTC.

J is TRBJ2-6 and V is TRBV7-9; possible D gene TRBD2, 5 bases. Germline V CDR1 and CDR2: SEHNR, FQNEAQ (reference sequence). The CDR3 spans 16 residues. Trimming cost V 4 bases and J 2 bases, with 12 bases left between them. The CDR3 sequence is CASSYHRGPGANVLTF. The DNA for the CDR3 is TGTGCCAGCAGCTACCACCGAGGGCCTGGGGCCAACGTCCTGACTTTC.

The chain combines TRBV7-9 with TRBJ2-1; TRBD2 aligns across 12 bases. The CDR3 extends over 16 amino acids. V dropped 5 bases and J dropped 5; count of bases not matched to a gene: 7. In germline, CDR1 is SEHNR, CDR2 FQNEAQ (reference sequence). This CDR3 is CASSHPLAGGNNEQFF. The CDR3 coding sequence is TGTGCCAGCAGCCATCCCCTAGCGGGGGGGAACAATGAGCAGTTCTTC.

This clone was observed a few times. The chain employs TRBV19 and TRBJ1-2; 8 nucleotides match TRBD1. Trimming removed 5 bases from V and 4 bases from J; junction bases left unmatched: 9. Germline V gene sequence: CDR1 LNHDA, CDR2 SQIVND (reference sequence). The CDR3 is made up of 15 amino acids. The CDR3 sequence: CASSPRTGTTYGYTF. DNA of the CDR3: TGTGCCAGTAGTCCCCGGACAGGGACTACCTATGGCTACACCTTC.

The chain couples TRBV6-2 or TRBV6-3 to TRBJ1-5; D is perhaps TRBD1 (5 bases). CDR3 length: 18 amino acids. The V end was cut by 0 bases, the J end by 2 bases, with 17 bases between. The germline CDR1 and CDR2 sequences are MNHEY and SVGEGT. CDR3 coding DNA: TGTGCCAGCAGTTACTCCAAGGATGGGGGGATCCGCAATCAGCCCCAGCATTTT. Translating it yields CASSYSKDGGIRNQPQHF.

The V call is TRBV12-3 or TRBV12-4, the J call TRBJ2-4; D is unresolved. The germline V and J ends were trimmed by 3 bases and 4 bases, with 4 bases remaining between them. This CDR3 spans 12 amino acids. The CDR3 sequence: CASSLRKNIQYF. Here the CDR3 DNA reads TGTGCCAGCAGTTTGCGAAAAAACATTCAGTACTTC.

CDR3 loop: CASSLETGVEQFF. CDR3 DNA sequence: TGTGCCAGCAGCTTAGAAACCGGGGTTGAGCAGTTCTTC. The gene calls are TRBV7-6 and TRBJ2-1; a weak D match, TRBD2 (5 bases). Trimming left V 1 base short and J 9 bases short, with 10 bases between. CDR1 and CDR2 (germline): SGHVS, FNYEAQ. The CDR3 consists of 13 residues.

The chain uses TRBV10-3 and TRBJ1-2; D is possibly TRBD1 (6 bases). CDR1 ENHRY and CDR2 SYGVKD come from the germline V gene. V shed 3 bases and J shed 1 base, with 21 bases lying between them. The CDR3 consists of 18 residues. CDR3 nucleotide sequence: TGTGCCATCAGTGATAATCCACGGGGGCGAACAGTTAACTATGGCTACACCTTC. Translation gives CAISDNPRGRTVNYGYTF.

The chain employs TRBV15 and TRBJ2-1; D possibly corresponds to TRBD2 (6 bases). Germline V gene sequence: CDR1 LNHNV, CDR2 YYDKDF (reference sequence). V was cut by 6 bases and J by 3 bases, with 9 bases left in between. This CDR3 has 13 residues. The CDR3 DNA is TGTGCCACCAGGCGGGAACGCTACAATGAGCAGTTCTTC. Its protein product is CATRRERYNEQFF. The whole variable domain, filled in from reference TRBV15 and TRBJ2-1, reads DAMVIQNPRYQVTQFGKPVTLSCSQTLNHNVMYWYQQKSSQAPKLLFHYYDKDFNNEADTPDNFQSRRPNTSFCFLDIRSPGLGDTAMYLCATRRERYNEQFFGPGTRLTVL.